This T cell receptor beta chain was sequenced during a study of beta chain features in type 1 diabetes. Study-level results: Comparison showed that naive, central memory and Treg TCRB repertoires appeared more similar among patients than among healthy donors.

This CDR3 has 12 amino acids. V was shortened by 3 bases and J by 8 bases, with 13 bases between the two germline ends. The V gene's germline CDR1 is SQVTM and CDR2 ANQGSEA. Of the isolated RNA, all was reverse transcribed, and so the sequenced material was expressed TCRB transcripts. Read counts averaged about 3.57 million for samples of naive, central memory and regulatory T cells. Profiled with immunoSEQ multiplex PCR; TCRdb holds only in-frame clones, not every one. This table holds over 700,000 clones, 15% to 20% found once. This clone was seen more than once but under ten times. What it recognizes is unknown. Averaging roughly 100 mL, one heparinised blood draw was given by each donor.

Sequencing was carried out using naive CD4+ T cells from blood. This receptor was identified in a woman aged 18-29 years in good health. The chain combines TRBV29-1 with TRBJ1-2; weak D call: TRBD1 (5 bases). The CDR3 region is CSVDGGVGGYTF. As DNA, the CDR3 is TGCAGCGTTGATGGGGGAGTTGGGGGCTACACCTTC.